This T cell receptor (beta chain) is from a study of tumor-infiltrating lymphocytes in primary liver carcinoma. Study-wide background: Donors underwent surgery for histopathologically diagnosed primary liver carcinoma. There were tumors of stage T1-T3 N0M0, each 4.2 to 10 cm across. Sample counts of productive TCRbeta reads spanned roughly 3.65 to 8 million; these counts were similar across tissue types. Overall study findings and caveats: In tumor-adjacent and tumor-blood pairs, overlap was lower than in tumor region pairs.

As for this clonotype: Its target is unknown.

The CDR3 spans 15 residues. The germline V and J ends were trimmed by 0 bases and 2 bases, with 11 bases remaining between them. The germline CDR1 and CDR2 sequences are SGHAT and FQNNGV. RNA isolated from unsorted whole blood supplied the blood RNA, with germline DNA also extracted. With 500 ng total RNA as template and a constant-region primer, TCR beta cDNA was made. Three nested multiplex PCR rounds of slightly modified ARM-PCR generated TCR beta libraries. With TRBV1-TRBV30 forward primers and a C-beta reverse primer, the first two PCR rounds were run for approximately 10 cycles each. TCRdb called the multiplex PCR reads again in MiXCR, with one record for every CDR3 protein. The table has 300,000 to 350,000 distinct CDR3 sequences, about three fifths seen once.

Sequenced input: peripheral blood. This clonotype was obtained from a woman under 40 with primary liver carcinoma and hepatitis B virus infection. The chain joins TRBV11-2 to TRBJ2-7; the D gene could be TRBD1 or TRBD2 (5 bases each). This CDR3 is CASSLESGPTYEQYF. CDR3 sequence (DNA): TGTGCCAGCAGCTTAGAGTCGGGACCGACCTACGAGCAGTACTTC.